This T cell receptor (beta chain) was observed in a study of T-cell memory formation after mild COVID-19. Study information: Among the donors, TCR clusters were largely specific to each donor. General study findings and limits: CD4+ contracting clones were mainly CM and EM; CD8+ ones, EMRA. The authors left the SARS-CoV-2 specificity of second-wave clones peaking on day 37 unconfirmed.

5'RACE primed from the constant segment yielded TCR alpha and TCR beta cDNA libraries bearing sample barcodes and UMIs. TCRdb called the 5' RACE reads again in MiXCR, with one record for every CDR3 protein. Seen here are 220,000 or so distinct CDR3 sequences, 9% to 10% observed once, and the top ten hold around 3.4%. Germline V gene lookup returns CDR1 MNHNY and CDR2 SVGAGI (reference sequence). The CDR3 is 13 residues long. V dropped 2 bases and J dropped 5 bases, with 6 bases sitting between them. Points on this clonotype: Its cognate antigen is unknown.

Sequenced input: PBMCs or a T cell subset sorted from them (not recorded which). The TCR was taken from a man aged 18 to 29 who had mild COVID-19 (a few samples of this study predate the infection). Cell type and time point are not known. The rearrangement joins TRBV6-6 to TRBJ2-2; D possibly corresponds to TRBD2 (5 bases). The CDR3 nucleotides read TGTGCCAGCAGTTACGAGCGGACCGGGGAGCTGTTTTTT. Its translation is CASSYERTGELFF.